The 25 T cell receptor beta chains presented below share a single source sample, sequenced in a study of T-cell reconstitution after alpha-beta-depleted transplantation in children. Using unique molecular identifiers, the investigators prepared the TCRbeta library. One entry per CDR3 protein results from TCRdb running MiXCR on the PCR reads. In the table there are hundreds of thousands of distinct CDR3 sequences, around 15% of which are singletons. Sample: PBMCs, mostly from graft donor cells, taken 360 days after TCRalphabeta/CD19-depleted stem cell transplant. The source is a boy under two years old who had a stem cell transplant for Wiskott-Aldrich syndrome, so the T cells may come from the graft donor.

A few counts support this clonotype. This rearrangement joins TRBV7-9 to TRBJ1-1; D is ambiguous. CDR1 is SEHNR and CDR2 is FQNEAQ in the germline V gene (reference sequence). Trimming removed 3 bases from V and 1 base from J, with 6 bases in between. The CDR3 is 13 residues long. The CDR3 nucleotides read TGTGCCAGCAGCTTTCTCCCGAACACTGAAGCTTTCTTT. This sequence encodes CASSFLPNTEAFF.

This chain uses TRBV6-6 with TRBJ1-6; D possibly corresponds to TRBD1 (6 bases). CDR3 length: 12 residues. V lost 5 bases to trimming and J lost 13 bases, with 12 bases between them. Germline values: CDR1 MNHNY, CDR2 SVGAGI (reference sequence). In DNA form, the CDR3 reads TGTGCCAGCAGTCTCGACAGGCGGCCCCTCCACTTT. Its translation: CASSLDRRPLHF.

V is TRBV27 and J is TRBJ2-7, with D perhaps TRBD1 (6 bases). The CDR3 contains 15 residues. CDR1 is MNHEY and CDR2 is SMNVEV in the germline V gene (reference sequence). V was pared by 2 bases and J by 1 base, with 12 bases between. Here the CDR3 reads CASSLDPTGSYEQYF. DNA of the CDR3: TGTGCCAGCAGTTTAGATCCGACAGGATCCTACGAGCAGTACTTC.

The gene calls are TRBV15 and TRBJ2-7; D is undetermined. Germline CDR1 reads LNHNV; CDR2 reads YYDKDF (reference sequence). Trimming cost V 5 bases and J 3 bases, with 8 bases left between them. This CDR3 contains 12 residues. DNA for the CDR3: TGTGCCACCAGCGCCAACAACTACGAGCAGTACTTC. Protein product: CATSANNYEQYF.

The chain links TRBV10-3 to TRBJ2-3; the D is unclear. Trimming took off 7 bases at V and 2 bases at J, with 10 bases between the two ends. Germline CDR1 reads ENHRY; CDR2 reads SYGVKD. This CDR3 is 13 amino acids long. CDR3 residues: CAITGLLTDTQYF. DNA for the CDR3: TGTGCCATCACCGGTCTCCTCACAGATACGCAGTATTTT.

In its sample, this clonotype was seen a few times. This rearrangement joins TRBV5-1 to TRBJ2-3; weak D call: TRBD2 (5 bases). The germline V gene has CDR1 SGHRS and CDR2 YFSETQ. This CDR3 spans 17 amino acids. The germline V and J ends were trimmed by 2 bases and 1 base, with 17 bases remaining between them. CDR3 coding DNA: TGCGCCAGCAGCTTTCCTCTTACTAGAAATCGCACAGATACGCAGTATTTT. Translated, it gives CASSFPLTRNRTDTQYF.

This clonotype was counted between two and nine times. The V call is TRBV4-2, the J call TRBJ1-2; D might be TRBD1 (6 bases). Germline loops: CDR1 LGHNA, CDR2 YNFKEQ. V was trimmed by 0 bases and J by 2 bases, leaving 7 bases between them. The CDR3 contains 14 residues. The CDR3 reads CASSQDRGNYGYTF. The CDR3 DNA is TGTGCCAGCAGCCAAGACAGGGGCAACTATGGCTACACCTTC.

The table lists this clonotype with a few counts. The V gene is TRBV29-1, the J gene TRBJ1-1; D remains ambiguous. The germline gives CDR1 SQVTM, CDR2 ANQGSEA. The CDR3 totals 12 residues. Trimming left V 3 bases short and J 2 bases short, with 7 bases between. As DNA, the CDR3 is TGCAGCGTTGATAGGGATAACACTGAAGCTTTCTTT. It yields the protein CSVDRDNTEAFF.

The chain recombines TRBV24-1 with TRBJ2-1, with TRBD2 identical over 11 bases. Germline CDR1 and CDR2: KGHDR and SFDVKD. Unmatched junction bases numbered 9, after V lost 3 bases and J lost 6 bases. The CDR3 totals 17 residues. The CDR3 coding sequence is TGTGCCACCAGTGATGGGACTAGCGGCTGGAGGGGCAATGAGCAGTTCTTC. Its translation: CATSDGTSGWRGNEQFF.

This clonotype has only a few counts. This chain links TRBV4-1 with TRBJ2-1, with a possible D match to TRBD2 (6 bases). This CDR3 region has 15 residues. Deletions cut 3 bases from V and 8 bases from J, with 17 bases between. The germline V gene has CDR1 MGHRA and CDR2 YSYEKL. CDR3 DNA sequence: TGCGCCAGCAGCCACCGGGACTTATTCCCCCATGAGCAGTTCTTC. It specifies CASSHRDLFPHEQFF.

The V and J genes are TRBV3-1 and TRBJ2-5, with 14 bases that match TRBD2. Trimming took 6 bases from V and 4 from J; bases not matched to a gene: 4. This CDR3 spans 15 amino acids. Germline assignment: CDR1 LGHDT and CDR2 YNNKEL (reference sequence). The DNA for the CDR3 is TGTGCCAGCAGTCGGACTAGCGGGAGGACAGAGACCCAGTACTTC. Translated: CASSRTSGRTETQYF.

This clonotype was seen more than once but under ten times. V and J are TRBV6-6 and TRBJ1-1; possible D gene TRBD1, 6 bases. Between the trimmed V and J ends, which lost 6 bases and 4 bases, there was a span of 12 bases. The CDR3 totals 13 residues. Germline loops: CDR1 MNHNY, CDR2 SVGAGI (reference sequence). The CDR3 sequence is CASSRYRATEAFF. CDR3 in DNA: TGTGCCAGCAGCCGTTACAGGGCCACTGAAGCTTTCTTT.

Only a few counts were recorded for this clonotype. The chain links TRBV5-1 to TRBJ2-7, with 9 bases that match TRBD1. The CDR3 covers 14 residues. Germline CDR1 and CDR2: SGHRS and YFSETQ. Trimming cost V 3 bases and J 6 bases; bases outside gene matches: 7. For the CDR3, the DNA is TGCGCCAGCAGCTCCGGGACAGGGATTCGCGAGCAGTACTTC. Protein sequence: CASSSGTGIREQYF.

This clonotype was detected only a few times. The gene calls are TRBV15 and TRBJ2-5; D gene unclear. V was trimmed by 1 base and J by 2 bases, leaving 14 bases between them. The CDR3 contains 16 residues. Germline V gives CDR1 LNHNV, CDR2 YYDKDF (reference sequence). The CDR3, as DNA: TGTGCCACCAGCAGAGGGAACGGATGGCTACAAGAGACCCAGTACTTC. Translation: CATSRGNGWLQETQYF.

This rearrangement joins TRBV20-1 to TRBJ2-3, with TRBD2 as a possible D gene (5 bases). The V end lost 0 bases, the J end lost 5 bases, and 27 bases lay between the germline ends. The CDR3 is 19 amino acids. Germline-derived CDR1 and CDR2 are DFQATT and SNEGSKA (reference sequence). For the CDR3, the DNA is TGCAGTGCTAGAGAGCTCCTAGCTATTTTAAAGAGAACCGGAGATACGCAGTATTTT. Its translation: CSARELLAILKRTGDTQYF.

The CDR3, as DNA: TGTGCCAGCAGTTACTCGAGGGCAGGGGGAAGCAATCAGCCCCAGCATTTT. Protein: CASSYSRAGGSNQPQHF. This chain links TRBV6-2 or TRBV6-3 with TRBJ1-5; 7 bases are shared with TRBD1. J was trimmed by 1 base and V by 0 bases; bases with no gene match: 6. This CDR3 has 17 residues. Germline V gene sequence: CDR1 MNHEY, CDR2 SVGEGT.

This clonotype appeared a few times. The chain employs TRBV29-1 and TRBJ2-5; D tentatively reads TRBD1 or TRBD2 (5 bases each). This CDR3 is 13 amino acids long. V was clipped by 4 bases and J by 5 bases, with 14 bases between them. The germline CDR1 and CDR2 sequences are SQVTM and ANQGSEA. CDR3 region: CSVARRGEETQYF. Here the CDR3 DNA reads TGCAGCGTTGCCCGCCGAGGGGAGGAGACCCAGTACTTC.

The CDR3 nucleotides read TGTGCCATCACGGCATCCCTCACACAAGATACGCAGTATTTT. It yields the protein CAITASLTQDTQYF. The chain employs TRBV10-3 and TRBJ2-3, with D hard to call. There are 14 residues in the CDR3. The V end lost 7 bases, the J end lost 5 bases, and 16 bases lay between the germline ends. CDR1 ENHRY and CDR2 SYGVKD come from the germline V gene.

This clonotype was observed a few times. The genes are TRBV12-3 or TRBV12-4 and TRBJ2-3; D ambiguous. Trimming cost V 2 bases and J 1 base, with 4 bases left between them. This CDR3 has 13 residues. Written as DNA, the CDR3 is TGTGCCAGCAGTTTAAAGGGCACAGATACGCAGTATTTT. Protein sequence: CASSLKGTDTQYF.

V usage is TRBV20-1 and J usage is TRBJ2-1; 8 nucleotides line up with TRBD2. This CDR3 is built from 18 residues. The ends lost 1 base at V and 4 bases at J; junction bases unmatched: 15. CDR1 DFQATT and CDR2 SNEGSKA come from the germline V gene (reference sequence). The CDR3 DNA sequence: TGCAGTGCTAGAGTGGTGGCGGGAGGTCGTTGGGCTTACAATGAGCAGTTCTTC. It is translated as CSARVVAGGRWAYNEQFF.

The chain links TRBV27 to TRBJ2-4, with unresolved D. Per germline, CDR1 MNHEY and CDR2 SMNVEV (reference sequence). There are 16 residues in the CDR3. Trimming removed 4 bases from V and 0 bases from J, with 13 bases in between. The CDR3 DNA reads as TGTGCCAGCAGTTCCTACAAGGGATTAGCCAAAAACATTCAGTACTTC. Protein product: CASSSYKGLAKNIQYF.

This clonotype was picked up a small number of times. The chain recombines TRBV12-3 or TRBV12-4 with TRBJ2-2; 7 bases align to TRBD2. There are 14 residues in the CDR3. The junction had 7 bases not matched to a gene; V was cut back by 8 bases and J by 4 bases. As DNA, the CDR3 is TGTGCCAGCCGGCTAGCGGCCCTCACCGGGGAGCTGTTTTTT. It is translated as CASRLAALTGELFF.

The chain's CDR3 is CASSLEGVTSGYNEQFF. The CDR3 DNA is TGTGCCAGCAGCTTGGAAGGGGTGACTAGCGGCTACAATGAGCAGTTCTTC. The chain has TRBV5-5 and TRBJ2-1; 9 bases agree with TRBD2. The germline V gene encodes CDR1 SGHKS and CDR2 YYEKEE (reference sequence). V lost 0 bases, J lost 3 bases, and 7 bases stayed unmatched. This CDR3 has 17 residues.

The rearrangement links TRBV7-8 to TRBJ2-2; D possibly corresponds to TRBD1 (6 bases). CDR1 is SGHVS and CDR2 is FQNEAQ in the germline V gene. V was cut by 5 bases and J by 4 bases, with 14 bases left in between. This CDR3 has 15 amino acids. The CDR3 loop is CASSITGTLTGELFF. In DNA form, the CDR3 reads TGTGCCAGCAGCATAACCGGGACACTCACCGGGGAGCTGTTTTTT.

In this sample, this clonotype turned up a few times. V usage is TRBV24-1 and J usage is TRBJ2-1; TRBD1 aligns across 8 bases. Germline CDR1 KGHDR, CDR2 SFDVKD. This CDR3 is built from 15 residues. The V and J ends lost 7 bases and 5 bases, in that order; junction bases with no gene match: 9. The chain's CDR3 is CATSPRDRPNNEQFF. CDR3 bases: TGTGCCACCAGCCCCCGGGACAGGCCAAACAATGAGCAGTTCTTC.